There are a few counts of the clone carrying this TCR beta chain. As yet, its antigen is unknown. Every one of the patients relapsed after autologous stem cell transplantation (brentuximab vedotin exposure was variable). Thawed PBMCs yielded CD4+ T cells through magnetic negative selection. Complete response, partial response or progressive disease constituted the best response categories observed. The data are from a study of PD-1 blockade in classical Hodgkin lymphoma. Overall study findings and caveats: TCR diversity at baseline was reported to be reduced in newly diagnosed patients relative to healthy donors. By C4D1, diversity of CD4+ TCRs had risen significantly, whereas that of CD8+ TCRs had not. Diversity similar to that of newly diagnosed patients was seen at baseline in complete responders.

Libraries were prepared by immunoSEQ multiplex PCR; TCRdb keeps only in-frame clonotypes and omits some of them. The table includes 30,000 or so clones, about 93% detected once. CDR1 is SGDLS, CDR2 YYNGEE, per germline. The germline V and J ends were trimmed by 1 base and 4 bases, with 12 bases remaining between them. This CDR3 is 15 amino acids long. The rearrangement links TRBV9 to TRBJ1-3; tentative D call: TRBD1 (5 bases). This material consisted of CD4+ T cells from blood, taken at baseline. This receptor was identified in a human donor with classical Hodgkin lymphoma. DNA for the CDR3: TGTGCCAGCAGCGTAACGACAGCCGGCGGAAACACCATATATTTT. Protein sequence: CASSVTTAGGNTIYF.